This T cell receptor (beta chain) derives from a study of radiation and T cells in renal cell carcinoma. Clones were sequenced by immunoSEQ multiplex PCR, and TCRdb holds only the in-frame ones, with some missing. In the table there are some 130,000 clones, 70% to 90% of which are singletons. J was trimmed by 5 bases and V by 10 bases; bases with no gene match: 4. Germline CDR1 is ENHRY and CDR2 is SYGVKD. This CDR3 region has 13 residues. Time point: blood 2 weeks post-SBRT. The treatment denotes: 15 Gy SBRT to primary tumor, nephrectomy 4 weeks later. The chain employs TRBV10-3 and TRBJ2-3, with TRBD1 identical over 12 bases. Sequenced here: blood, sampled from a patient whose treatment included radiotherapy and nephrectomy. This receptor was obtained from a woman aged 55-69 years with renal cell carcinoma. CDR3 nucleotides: TGTGCCACCGGGACAGGGGGCGAAGATACGCAGTATTTT. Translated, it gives CATGTGGEDTQYF.